The 6 T cell receptor beta chains in this list originate from one sample, sequenced in a study of T cells in Graves' hyperthyroidism and ophthalmopathy. RNA transcripts yielded amplified TCR beta CDR3 regions. First-round RT-PCR targeting the TCR CDR3 was performed with the HTBI primer set. TCRdb reanalysed the multiplex PCR reads using MiXCR and keeps one entry per CDR3 protein. This repertoire shows 550,000 to 600,000 distinct CDR3 sequences, just over 45% found once; its top ten account for around 20%. Sequencing was carried out using peripheral blood or thyroid tissue (not recorded which). The origin of the receptors is an adult woman with Graves' disease, either hyperthyroidism or ophthalmopathy (not recorded which).

In DNA, the CDR3 is TGTGCCAGCAGCAACGGCCCTTGGGCTGGAGCTTTCTTT. This gives the protein CASSNGPWAGAFF. The chain couples TRBV7-3 to TRBJ1-1; D ambiguous. The CDR3 has 13 residues. From germline, CDR1 is SGHTA and CDR2 FQGTGA. Trimming took off 5 bases at V and 10 bases at J, with 17 bases between the two ends.

This clonotype was seen many times. The chain combines TRBV20-1 with TRBJ2-5; 7 nucleotides agree with TRBD2. The germline CDR1 and CDR2 sequences are DFQATT and SNEGSKA (reference sequence). V was clipped by 5 bases and J by 3 bases; unmatched bases: 12. The CDR3 is 15 amino acids. CDR3 residues: CSASPRAGVEETQYF. DNA for the CDR3: TGCAGTGCTTCCCCCCGGGCGGGAGTGGAAGAGACCCAGTACTTC.

This clonotype was counted ten times or more. The chain combines TRBV4-1 with TRBJ2-7; the match to TRBD2 covers 7 bases. The CDR3 has 15 residues. In germline, CDR1 is MGHRA, CDR2 YSYEKL. V gave up 3 bases and J gave up 0 bases; unmatched junction bases: 5. The chain's CDR3 is CASSHTGLSSYEQYF. The DNA for the CDR3 is TGCGCCAGCAGCCACACGGGACTATCCTCCTACGAGCAGTACTTC.

CDR3: CAGRQGGYTF. The CDR3 bases are TGTGCCGGAAGACAGGGTGGCTACACCTTC. The chain links TRBV7-6 to TRBJ1-2; 7 bases are a match to TRBD1. The length of the CDR3 is 10 residues. Germline V lookup: CDR1 SGHVS, CDR2 FNYEAQ. The V gene end was trimmed by 11 bases and the J gene end by 7 bases; junction bases not matched to a gene: 4.

The chain employs TRBV2 and TRBJ2-5; a weak D match, TRBD1 (6 bases). Germline V gives CDR1 SNHLY, CDR2 FYNNEI. The V end was cut by 8 bases, the J end by 5 bases, with 15 bases between. The CDR3 has 13 amino acids. The CDR3 DNA follows: TGTGCCAGCCAATTGGGACAAGCGGAGACCCAGTACTTC. It codes for CASQLGQAETQYF.

In this sample, this clonotype turned up many times. The chain recombines TRBV5-1 with TRBJ1-2; possible D gene TRBD1, 6 bases. The CDR3 sequence is 16 residues long. The germline gives CDR1 SGHRS, CDR2 YFSETQ. With 0 bases removed from V and 4 bases from J, the gap between germline ends came to 16 bases. In DNA form, the CDR3 reads TGCGCCAGCAGCTTGGAAGCGGGGGCGCAAGGCTATGGCTACACCTTC. Translation: CASSLEAGAQGYGYTF.